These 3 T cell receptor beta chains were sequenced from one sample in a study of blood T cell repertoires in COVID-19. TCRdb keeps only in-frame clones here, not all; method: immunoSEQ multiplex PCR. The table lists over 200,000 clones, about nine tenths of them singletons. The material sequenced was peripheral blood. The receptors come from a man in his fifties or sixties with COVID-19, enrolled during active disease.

The CDR3 nucleotides read TGTGCCAGAAGCCCGACCTTAGGACAGGGGTACAATGAGCAGTTCTTC. This sequence encodes CARSPTLGQGYNEQFF. This chain uses TRBV5-3 with TRBJ2-1; TRBD1 aligns across 9 bases. TRBV5-3 counts as an open reading frame of uncertain function. The CDR3 loop spans 16 amino acids. The V segment lost 4 bases and the J segment 4 bases; nucleotides outside the gene matches: 9.

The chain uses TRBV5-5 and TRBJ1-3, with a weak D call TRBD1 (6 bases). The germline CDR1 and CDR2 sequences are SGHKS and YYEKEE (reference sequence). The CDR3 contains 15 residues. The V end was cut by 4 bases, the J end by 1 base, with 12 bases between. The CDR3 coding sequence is TGTGCCAGCAGCCTGGAGGACAGTTCTGGAAACACCATATATTTT. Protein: CASSLEDSSGNTIYF.

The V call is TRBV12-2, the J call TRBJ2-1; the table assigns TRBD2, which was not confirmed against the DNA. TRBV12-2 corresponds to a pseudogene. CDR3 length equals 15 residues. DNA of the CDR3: TGTGCAAGTCGCTTTCAGGAGGACTCCTACAATGAGCAGTTCTTC. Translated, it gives CASRFQEDSYNEQFF.